This T cell receptor (beta chain) stems from a study of blood T cell repertoires in COVID-19. Across the study: The origin of the acute and convalescent COVID-19 samples was the United States, Italy and Spain. Sample material is recorded as cDNA or gDNA derived from T cells, B-cell-depleted T cells, or PBMCs.

TCRdb keeps only in-frame clones here, not all; method: immunoSEQ multiplex PCR. Of about 170,000 clones in the sample, approximately 90% were seen once. The CDR3 length is 15 residues. Germline assignment: CDR1 LNHDA and CDR2 SQIVND (reference sequence). The V end lost 3 bases, the J end lost 7 bases, and 16 bases lay between the germline ends. The specimen sequenced was peripheral blood. The clonotype originates from a man aged 45-65 years with acute or convalescent COVID-19. The chain recombines TRBV19 with TRBJ2-1; tentatively, D is TRBD2 (6 bases). The CDR3 bases are TGTGCCAGTAGTATGGAGGGATCCCGAAGGAATGAGCAGTTCTTC. Amino acids: CASSMEGSRRNEQFF. Full variable domain (missing parts from reference TRBV19 and TRBJ2-1): DGGITQSPKYLFRKEGQNVTLSCEQNLNHDAMYWYRQDPGQGLRLIYYSQIVNDFQKGDIAEGYSVSREKKESFPLTVTSAQKNPTAFYLCASSMEGSRRNEQFFGPGTRLTVL.